There are many counts of the clone carrying this TCR beta chain. Antigen specificity is unknown. This sample is part of a study of neurological immune-mediated disorders. The study's findings and limits: Across subjects, expanded clones had no CDR3 amino acid sequences in common, pointing to private repertoires in all groups.

By 5'RACE with 10-nucleotide random UMIs, the cDNA was made. MiXCR, run by TCRdb on the 5' RACE reads, gives a single entry per CDR3 protein. The profile covers about 82,000 distinct CDR3 sequences, with 2% to 3% appearing a single time and around 1.1% taken by the ten largest. The CDR3 covers 12 residues. Germline V gene lookup returns CDR1 SGHRS and CDR2 YFSETQ. V lost 0 bases and J 7 bases, leaving 8 bases between the germline ends. The chain is built from TRBV5-1 and TRBJ2-7, with D uncertain. This receptor was obtained from a young woman with multiple sclerosis. Sequencing was performed on PBMCs. CDR3 protein: CASSLDYGEQYF. The CDR3 DNA is TGCGCCAGCAGCTTGGATTACGGAGAGCAGTACTTC.